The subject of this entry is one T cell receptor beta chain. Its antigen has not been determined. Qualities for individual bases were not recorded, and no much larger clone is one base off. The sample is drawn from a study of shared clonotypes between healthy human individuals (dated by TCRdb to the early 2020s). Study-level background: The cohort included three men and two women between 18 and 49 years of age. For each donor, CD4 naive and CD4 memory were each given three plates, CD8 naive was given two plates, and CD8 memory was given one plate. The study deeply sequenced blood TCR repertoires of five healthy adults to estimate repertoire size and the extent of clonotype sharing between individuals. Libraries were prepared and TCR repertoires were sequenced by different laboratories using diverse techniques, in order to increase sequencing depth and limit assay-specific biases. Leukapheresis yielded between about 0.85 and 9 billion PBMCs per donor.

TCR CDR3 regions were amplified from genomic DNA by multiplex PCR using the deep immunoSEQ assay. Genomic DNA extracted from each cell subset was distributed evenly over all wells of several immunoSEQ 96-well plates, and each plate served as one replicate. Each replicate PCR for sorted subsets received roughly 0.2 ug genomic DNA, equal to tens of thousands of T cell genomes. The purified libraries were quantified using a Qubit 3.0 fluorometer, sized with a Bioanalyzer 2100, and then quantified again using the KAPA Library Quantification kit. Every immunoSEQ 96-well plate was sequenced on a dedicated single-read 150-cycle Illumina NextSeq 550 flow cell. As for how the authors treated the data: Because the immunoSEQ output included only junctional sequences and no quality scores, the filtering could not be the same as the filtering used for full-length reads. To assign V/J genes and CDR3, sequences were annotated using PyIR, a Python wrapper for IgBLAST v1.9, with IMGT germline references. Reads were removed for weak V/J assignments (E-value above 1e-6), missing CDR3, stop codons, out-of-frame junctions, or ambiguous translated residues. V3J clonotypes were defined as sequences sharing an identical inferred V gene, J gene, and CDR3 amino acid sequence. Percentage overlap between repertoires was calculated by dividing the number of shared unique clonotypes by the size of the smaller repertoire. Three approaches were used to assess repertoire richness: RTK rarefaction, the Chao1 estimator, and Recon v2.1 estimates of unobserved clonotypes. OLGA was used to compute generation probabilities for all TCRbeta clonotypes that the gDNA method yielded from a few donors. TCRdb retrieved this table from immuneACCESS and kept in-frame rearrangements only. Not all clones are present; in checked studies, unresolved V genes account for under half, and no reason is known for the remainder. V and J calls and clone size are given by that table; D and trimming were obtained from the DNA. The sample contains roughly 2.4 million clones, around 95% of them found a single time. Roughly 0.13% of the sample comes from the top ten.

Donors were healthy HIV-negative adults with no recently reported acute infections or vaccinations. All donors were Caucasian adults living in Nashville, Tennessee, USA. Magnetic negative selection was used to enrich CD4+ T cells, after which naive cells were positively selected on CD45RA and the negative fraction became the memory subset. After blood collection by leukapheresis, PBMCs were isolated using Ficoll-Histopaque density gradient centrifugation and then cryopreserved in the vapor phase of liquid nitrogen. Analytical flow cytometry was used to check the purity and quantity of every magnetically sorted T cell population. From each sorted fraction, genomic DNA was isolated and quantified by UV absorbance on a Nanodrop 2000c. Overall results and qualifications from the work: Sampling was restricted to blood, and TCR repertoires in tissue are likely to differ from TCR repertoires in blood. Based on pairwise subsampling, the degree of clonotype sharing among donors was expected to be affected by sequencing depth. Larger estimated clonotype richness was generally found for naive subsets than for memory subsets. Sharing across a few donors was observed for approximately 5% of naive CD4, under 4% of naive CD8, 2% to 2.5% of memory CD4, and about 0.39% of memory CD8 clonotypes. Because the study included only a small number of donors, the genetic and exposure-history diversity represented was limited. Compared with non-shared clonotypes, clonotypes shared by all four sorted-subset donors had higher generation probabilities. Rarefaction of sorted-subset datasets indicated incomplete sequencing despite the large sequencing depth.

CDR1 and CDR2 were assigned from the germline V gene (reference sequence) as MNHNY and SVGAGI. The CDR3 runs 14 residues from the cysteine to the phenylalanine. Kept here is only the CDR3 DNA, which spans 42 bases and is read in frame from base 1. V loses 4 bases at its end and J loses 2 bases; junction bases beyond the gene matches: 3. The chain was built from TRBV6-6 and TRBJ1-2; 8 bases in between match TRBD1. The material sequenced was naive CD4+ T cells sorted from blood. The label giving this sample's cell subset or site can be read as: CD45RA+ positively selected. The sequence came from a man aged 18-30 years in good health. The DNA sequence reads TGTGCCAGCAGTTCGACAGGGGCGAACTATGGCTACACCTTC. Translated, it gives CASSSTGANYGYTF.